This T cell receptor beta chain was sequenced for a study of beta chain features in type 1 diabetes. The study reverse transcribed the entire isolated RNA, so it sequenced expressed TCRB transcripts. Naive, central memory and regulatory T cell samples yielded about 4 million reads on average. Repertoires were generated with immunoSEQ multiplex PCR, while TCRdb's copy carries only in-frame clones and drops some. The sample has 130,000 or so clones; roughly 9.3% are singletons. With 5 bases removed from V and 5 bases from J, the gap between germline ends came to 18 bases. Germline CDR1 and CDR2: SGHAT and FQNNGV. This CDR3 has 15 residues.

This TCR came from a woman aged 40-49 years in good health. The rearrangement uses TRBV11-2 and TRBJ1-1; D may be TRBD1 (5 bases). Material for sequencing was central memory CD4+ T cells from blood. In DNA, the CDR3 is TGTGCCAGCAGCGACAACCAGGGTAGTAGAACTGAAGCTTTCTTT. It translates to CASSDNQGSRTEAFF.